The 27 T cell receptor beta chains below all came from one sample that was sequenced in a study of control samples from healthy donors and cancer patients. Profiled with immunoSEQ multiplex PCR; TCRdb holds only in-frame clones, not every one. The sample carries around 53,000 clones, around 90% recorded once. Sequenced: PBMCs. These receptors were obtained from a man between 60 and 70 years old with head and neck cancer.

The rearrangement joins TRBV7-2 to TRBJ2-5; 7 nucleotides align to TRBD1. CDR3 size: 13 residues. The germline CDR1 and CDR2 sequences are SGHTA and FQGNSA. V trimming: 6 bases; J trimming: 4 bases; junction bases outside the gene matches: 5. The DNA for the CDR3 is TGTGCCAGCAGGGTAGGGGGCGCAGAGACCCAGTACTTC. Translating gives CASRVGGAETQYF.

The J gene is TRBJ1-2, the V gene TRBV28; possibly TRBD1 for D (6 bases). Germline-derived CDR1 and CDR2 are MDHEN and SYDVKM. The CDR3 loop spans 12 amino acids. Trimming cost V 7 bases and J 2 bases, with 8 bases left between them. CDR3 in DNA: TGTGCCAGCACGGACAGAAACTATGGCTACACCTTC. Its protein is CASTDRNYGYTF.

CDR3 nucleotide sequence: TGTGCCAGCAGTGGGTTCCAGGGGGCTCTTCGTGGTGAAGCTTTCTTT. Translated: CASSGFQGALRGEAFF. The V gene is TRBV6-1, the J gene TRBJ1-1; 8 nucleotides line up with TRBD1. CDR3 length equals 16 residues. The trim removed 4 bases at V and 7 bases at J, leaving 14 bases unmatched. The germline CDR1 and CDR2 sequences are MNHNS and SASEGT.

The chain carries TRBV7-2 and TRBJ1-1; D is uncertain. This CDR3 has 15 amino acids. Germline V CDR1 and CDR2: SGHTA, FQGNSA. With 2 bases removed from V and 7 bases from J, the gap between germline ends came to 17 bases. The CDR3: CASSLHPGTSGEAFF. CDR3 nucleotides: TGTGCCAGCAGCTTACACCCGGGCACATCCGGTGAAGCTTTCTTT.

The chain recombines TRBV6-1 with TRBJ2-5; weak D call: TRBD2 (6 bases). V lost 3 bases and J lost 2, with 10 bases in between. The CDR3 runs to 14 residues. Germline V CDR1 and CDR2: MNHNS, SASEGT. The CDR3 reads CASSDMGRQETQYF. DNA for the CDR3: TGTGCCAGCAGTGACATGGGGAGGCAAGAGACCCAGTACTTC.

The chain uses TRBV19 and TRBJ2-7; TRBD2 might be the D (5 bases). This CDR3 contains 16 residues. Between the trimmed V and J ends, which lost 4 bases and 2 bases, there was a span of 18 bases. Germline CDR1 is LNHDA and CDR2 is SQIVND (reference sequence). The CDR3 nucleotides read TGTGCCAGTAGTAACCCGCGACACGGGGATACCTACGAGCAGTACTTC. Protein: CASSNPRHGDTYEQYF.

The chain links TRBV28 to TRBJ1-5, with unresolved D. With 7 bases removed from V and 0 bases from J, the gap between germline ends came to 13 bases. The CDR3 length is 15 residues. Germline V gives CDR1 MDHEN, CDR2 SYDVKM. The CDR3 DNA follows: TGTGCCAGCACCCCGGCAACGAATAGCAATCAGCCCCAGCATTTT. Translation: CASTPATNSNQPQHF.

The V and J genes are TRBV5-4 and TRBJ2-1, with 9 bases identical to TRBD1. Germline V CDR1 and CDR2: SGHNT, YYREEE (reference sequence). The CDR3 is 16 residues long. V lost 4 bases and J lost 8; bases outside the gene matches: 13. The CDR3 region has the DNA TGTGCCAGCAGCCCCCCTGGGGGGGACAGGGCGGATGAGCAGTTCTTC. It specifies CASSPPGGDRADEQFF.

This sequence joins TRBV7-9 and TRBJ1-4, with no clear D. The V end lost 5 bases, the J end lost 3 bases, and 10 bases lay between the germline ends. Germline values: CDR1 SEHNR, CDR2 FQNEAQ (reference sequence). The CDR3 contains 14 residues. For the CDR3, the DNA is TGTGCCAGCAGCCGTGCGGGATCTAATGAAAAACTGTTTTTT. Protein sequence: CASSRAGSNEKLFF.

This chain joins TRBV3-1 (or the pseudogene TRBV3-2) and TRBJ1-6; D call uncertain. V was trimmed by 1 base and J by 1 base, leaving 5 bases between them. The CDR3 length is 15 residues. Germline CDR1 is LGHDT and CDR2 is YNNKEL (reference sequence). This chain's CDR3 is CASSQARSYNSPLHF. DNA for the CDR3: TGTGCCAGCAGCCAAGCCAGGTCCTATAATTCACCCCTCCACTTT.

This clone was counted between two and nine times. The junction and the germline gene differ at one end; a read error may be behind it. The chain links TRBV6-1 to TRBJ1-4; 9 bases fit TRBD1. The CDR3 is made up of 18 amino acids. From germline, CDR1 is MNHNS and CDR2 SASEGT. CDR3 protein: CASSEARTGEASKEKLFF. For the CDR3, the DNA is TGTGCCAGCAGTGAAGCCAGGACAGGGGAAGCTTCTAAGGAAAAACTGTTTTTT.

This clone was detected a few times. The V and J genes are TRBV27 and TRBJ2-7; TRBD1 might be the D (6 bases). Trimming stripped 6 bases from V and 1 base from J, with 13 bases between. The CDR3 runs to 14 residues. The germline V gene encodes CDR1 MNHEY and CDR2 SMNVEV (reference sequence). CDR3 DNA: TGTGCCAGCAGCAGCTACCAGGGGTCCTACGAGCAGTACTTC. Its translation: CASSSYQGSYEQYF.

The chain recombines TRBV29-1 with TRBJ1-1; 7 bases fit TRBD1. Germline trimming cut 4 bases from V and 3 bases from J; bases unmatched to any gene: 8. The CDR3 extends over 14 amino acids. Per germline, CDR1 SQVTM and CDR2 ANQGSEA. The CDR3 coding sequence is TGCAGCGTTGGACAGGGAAAGGTTGACACTGAAGCTTTCTTT. Amino acids: CSVGQGKVDTEAFF.

The genes are TRBV15 and TRBJ2-7; 8 bases match TRBD2. This CDR3 comprises 16 residues. Germline V gene data show CDR1 as LNHNV and CDR2 as YYDKDF (reference sequence). V lost 1 base and J lost 4; bases outside the gene matches: 9. In DNA form, the CDR3 reads TGTGCCACCAGCAGAGGAGGCGGGGGGACCGCGTACGAGCAGTACTTC. It is translated as CATSRGGGGTAYEQYF.

The J gene is TRBJ1-3, the V gene TRBV6-6; 7 bases line up with TRBD1. The germline gives CDR1 MNHNY, CDR2 SVGAGI (reference sequence). V gave up 5 bases and J gave up 2 bases; unmatched junction bases: 0. This CDR3 is built from 13 residues. CDR3 bases: TGTGCCAGCAGTGACAGGGCTGGAAACACCATATATTTT. This gives the protein CASSDRAGNTIYF.

This chain links TRBV3-1 (or the pseudogene TRBV3-2) with TRBJ2-5; 15 nucleotides align to TRBD2. The CDR3 contains 17 residues. V dropped 2 bases and J dropped 3; count of bases not matched to a gene: 4. Looked up from germline, CDR1 is LGHDT and CDR2 is YNNKEL (reference sequence). The CDR3 loop is CASSQWTSGRAEETQYF. In DNA, the CDR3 is TGTGCCAGCAGCCAATGGACTAGCGGGAGGGCCGAAGAGACCCAGTACTTC.

The chain carries TRBV6-5 and TRBJ2-1; D gene uncertain. The CDR3 spans 16 residues. Trimming stripped 4 bases from V and 14 bases from J, with 27 bases between. The germline V gene has CDR1 MNHEY and CDR2 SVGAGI. The CDR3 loop is CASSSSQPGSVGREFF. The CDR3 bases are TGTGCCAGCAGTTCCTCCCAGCCAGGCAGCGTCGGCCGGGAGTTCTTC.

The V gene is TRBV5-4, the J gene TRBJ1-3; possible D gene TRBD1, 6 bases. V lost 4 bases to trimming and J lost 3 bases, with 11 bases between them. CDR3 length: 14 residues. Germline V lookup: CDR1 SGHNT, CDR2 YYREEE (reference sequence). The CDR3 region has the DNA TGTGCCAGCAGCCTGGGGGGCTTTGGAAACACCATATATTTT. Translating it yields CASSLGGFGNTIYF.

The chain links TRBV6-2 or TRBV6-3 to TRBJ2-7, with TRBD1 identical over 8 bases. The CDR3 runs to 20 residues. The germline CDR1 and CDR2 sequences are MNHEY and SVGEGT. Germline trimming cut 2 bases from V and 3 bases from J; bases unmatched to any gene: 21. The CDR3 protein is CASSYGTGSPFYTLDYEQYF. The CDR3 DNA reads TGTGCCAGCAGTTACGGGACAGGATCCCCCTTCTACACCCTCGACTACGAGCAGTACTTC.

This clone has a single count. The chain recombines TRBV21-1 with TRBJ2-3. TRBV21-1 is recorded as a pseudogene. The CDR3 extends over 20 amino acids. The CDR3 reads CASSIATRDGLLRSTDTQYF. For the CDR3, the DNA is TGTGCCAGCAGCATTGCCACTCGGGACGGGCTGCTCCGTAGCACAGATACGCAGTATTTT.

V is TRBV6-2 or TRBV6-3 and J is TRBJ1-5; D gene unclear. Trimming cost V 2 bases and J 5 bases, with 13 bases left between them. The CDR3 is 15 residues long. Germline CDR1 reads MNHEY; CDR2 reads SVGEGT. DNA for the CDR3: TGTGCCAGCAGTTACGTCGCACGGAAGGATCAGCCCCAGCATTTT. Amino acid sequence: CASSYVARKDQPQHF.

This chain links TRBV6-5 with TRBJ1-1, with TRBD1 matching over 8 bases. Germline values: CDR1 MNHEY, CDR2 SVGAGI. V was pared by 2 bases and J by 0 bases, with 5 bases of the junction left unmatched. The CDR3 is 16 amino acids. Here the CDR3 reads CASSYRQGAMNTEAFF. DNA of the CDR3: TGTGCCAGCAGTTACCGGCAGGGGGCGATGAACACTGAAGCTTTCTTT.

The gene calls are TRBV2 and TRBJ1-6; possibly TRBD1 for D (5 bases). This CDR3 has 15 amino acids. Germline loops: CDR1 SNHLY, CDR2 FYNNEI. The ends were cut back, 4 bases at V and 2 bases at J, with 9 bases in the middle. CDR3 protein: CASSGGDAYNSPLHF. CDR3 coding DNA: TGTGCCAGCAGTGGGGGGGATGCCTATAATTCACCCCTCCACTTT.

This chain uses TRBV19 with TRBJ2-7, with 8 bases that match TRBD1. Germline loops: CDR1 LNHDA, CDR2 SQIVND (reference sequence). The V gene end was trimmed by 2 bases and the J gene end by 2 bases; junction bases not matched to a gene: 8. There are 16 residues in the CDR3. CDR3 DNA: TGTGCCAGTAGTATATCCTATGGGACAGGAACCTACGAGCAGTACTTC. This translates into CASSISYGTGTYEQYF.

CDR3: CAISEWGQGDSDGYTF. CDR3 nucleotide sequence: TGTGCCATCAGTGAGTGGGGACAGGGTGATTCTGATGGCTACACCTTC. The chain has TRBV10-3 and TRBJ1-2, with 9 bases matching TRBD1. The CDR3 is made up of 16 amino acids. The V segment lost 1 base and the J segment 6 bases; nucleotides outside the gene matches: 9. Germline CDR1 reads ENHRY; CDR2 reads SYGVKD.

The CDR3 spells CASSLNGNSYEQYF. CDR3 DNA sequence: TGTGCCAGCAGCTTAAACGGGAACTCCTACGAGCAGTACTTC. The rearrangement links TRBV7-7 to TRBJ2-7, with D perhaps TRBD2 (5 bases). The CDR3 contains 14 residues. Trimming shortened V by 2 bases and J by 0 bases, and 8 bases separated the two germline ends. The germline CDR1 and CDR2 sequences are SSHAT and FNYEAQ (reference sequence).

The chain joins TRBV10-3 to TRBJ2-3; D not resolved. V was cut by 8 bases and J by 1 base, with 10 bases left in between. The CDR3 consists of 13 residues. Germline assignment: CDR1 ENHRY and CDR2 SYGVKD. The CDR3 nucleotides are TGTGCCATCGGATCCGACGGCACAGATACGCAGTATTTT. Amino acid sequence: CAIGSDGTDTQYF.